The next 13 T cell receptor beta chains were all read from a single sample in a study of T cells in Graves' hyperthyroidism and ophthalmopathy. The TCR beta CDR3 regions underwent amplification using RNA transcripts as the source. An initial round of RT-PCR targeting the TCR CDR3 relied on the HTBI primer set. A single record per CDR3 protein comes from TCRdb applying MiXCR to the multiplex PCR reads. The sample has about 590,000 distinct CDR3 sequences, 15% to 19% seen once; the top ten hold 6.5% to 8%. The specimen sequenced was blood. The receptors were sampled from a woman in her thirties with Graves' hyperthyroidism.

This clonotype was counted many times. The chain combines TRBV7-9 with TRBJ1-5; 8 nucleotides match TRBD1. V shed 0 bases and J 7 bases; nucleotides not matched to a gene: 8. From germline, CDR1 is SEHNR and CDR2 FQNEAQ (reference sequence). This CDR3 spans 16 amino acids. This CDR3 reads CASSLASQGAGQPQHF. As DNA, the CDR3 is TGTGCCAGCAGCTTAGCGAGCCAGGGGGCAGGGCAGCCCCAGCATTTT.

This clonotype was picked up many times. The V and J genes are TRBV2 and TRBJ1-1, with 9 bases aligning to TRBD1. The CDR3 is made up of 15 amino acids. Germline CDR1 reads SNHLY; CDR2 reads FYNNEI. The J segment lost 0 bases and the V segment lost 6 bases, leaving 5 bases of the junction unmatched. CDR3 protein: CASRDGQGLNTEAFF. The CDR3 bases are TGTGCCAGCAGAGACGGACAGGGGTTGAACACTGAAGCTTTCTTT. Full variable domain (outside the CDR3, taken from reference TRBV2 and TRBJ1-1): EPEVTQTPSHQVTQMGQEVILRCVPISNHLYFYWYRQILGQKVEFLVSFYNNEISEKSEIFDDQFSVERPDGSNFTLKIRSTKLEDSAMYFCASRDGQGLNTEAFFGQGTRLTVV.

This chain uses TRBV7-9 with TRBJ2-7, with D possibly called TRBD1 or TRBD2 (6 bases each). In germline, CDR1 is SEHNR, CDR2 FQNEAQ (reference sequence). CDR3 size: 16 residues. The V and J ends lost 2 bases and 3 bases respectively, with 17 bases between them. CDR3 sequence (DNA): TGTGCCAGCAGCTTATTTGTCGGGGGCCGGGGCTACGAGCAGTACTTC. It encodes CASSLFVGGRGYEQYF.

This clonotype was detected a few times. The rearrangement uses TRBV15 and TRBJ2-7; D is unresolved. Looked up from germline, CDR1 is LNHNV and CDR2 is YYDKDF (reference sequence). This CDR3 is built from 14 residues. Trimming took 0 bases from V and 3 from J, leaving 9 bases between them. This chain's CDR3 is CATSREGSGYEQYF. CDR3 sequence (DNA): TGTGCCACCAGCAGAGAGGGTTCCGGCTACGAGCAGTACTTC.

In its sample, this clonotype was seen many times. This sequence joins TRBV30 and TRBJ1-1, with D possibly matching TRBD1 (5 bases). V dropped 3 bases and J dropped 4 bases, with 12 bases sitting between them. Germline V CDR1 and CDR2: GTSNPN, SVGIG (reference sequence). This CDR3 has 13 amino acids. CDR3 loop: CAWRARGSTEAFF. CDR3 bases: TGTGCCTGGAGGGCCCGGGGGAGCACTGAAGCTTTCTTT. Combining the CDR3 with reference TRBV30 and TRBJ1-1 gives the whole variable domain SQTIHQWPATLVQPVGSPLSLECTVEGTSNPNLYWYRQAAGRGLQLLFYSVGIGQISSEVPQNLSASRPQDRQFILSSKKLLLSDSGFYLCAWRARGSTEAFFGQGTRLTVV.

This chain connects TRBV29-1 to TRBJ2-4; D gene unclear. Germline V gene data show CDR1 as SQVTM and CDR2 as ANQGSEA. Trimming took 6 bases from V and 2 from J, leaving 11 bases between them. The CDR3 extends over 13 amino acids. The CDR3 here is CSVYDLPKNIQYF. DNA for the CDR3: TGCAGCGTGTACGACCTTCCCAAAAACATTCAGTACTTC. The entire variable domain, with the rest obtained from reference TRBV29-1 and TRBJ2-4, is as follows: SAVISQKPSRDICQRGTSLTIQCQVDSQVTMMFWYRQQPGQSLTLIATANQGSEATYESGFVIDKFPISRPNLTFSTLTVSNMSPEDSSIYLCSVYDLPKNIQYFGAGTRLSVL.

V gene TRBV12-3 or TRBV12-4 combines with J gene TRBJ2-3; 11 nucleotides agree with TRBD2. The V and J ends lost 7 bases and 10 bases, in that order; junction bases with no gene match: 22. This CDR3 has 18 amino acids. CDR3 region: CASTIVPGPGLADKSQYF. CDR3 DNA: TGTGCCAGCACCATAGTCCCCGGGCCGGGACTAGCGGACAAGTCGCAGTATTTT.

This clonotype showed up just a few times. CDR3 residues: CASSQSQGEGTYNEQFF. In nucleotides, the CDR3 is TGTGCCAGCAGCCAATCACAGGGGGAAGGTACCTACAATGAGCAGTTCTTC. The J gene is TRBJ2-1, the V gene TRBV3-1; TRBD1 matches 8 bases. The CDR3 has 17 amino acids. Germline CDR1 LGHDT, CDR2 YNNKEL (reference sequence). The junction had 8 bases not matched to a gene; V was cut back by 2 bases and J by 2 bases.

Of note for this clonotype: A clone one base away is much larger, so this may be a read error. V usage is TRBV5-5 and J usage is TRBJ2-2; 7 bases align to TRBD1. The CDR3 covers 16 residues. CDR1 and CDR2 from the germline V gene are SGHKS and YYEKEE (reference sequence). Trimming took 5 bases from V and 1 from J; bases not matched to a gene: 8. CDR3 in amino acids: CASRSPGQWNTGELFF. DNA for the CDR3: TGTGCCAGCAGGTCGCCGGGACAGTGGAACACCGGGGAGCTGTTTTTT. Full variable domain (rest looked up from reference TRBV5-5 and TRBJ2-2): DAGVTQSPTHLIKTRGQQVTLRCSPISGHKSVSWYQQVLGQGPQFIFQYYEKEERGRGNFPDRFSARQFPNYSSELNVNALLLGDSALYLCASRSPGQWNTGELFFGEGSRLTVL.

The CDR3 sequence is CASSHRDSYYEQYF. The CDR3 region has the DNA TGCGCCAGCAGCCACCGGGACTCTTACTACGAGCAGTACTTC. The rearrangement uses TRBV4-1 and TRBJ2-7; possibly TRBD2 for D (6 bases). The CDR3 has 14 residues. Germline CDR1 MGHRA, CDR2 YSYEKL. V lost 3 bases and J 3 bases, leaving 12 bases between the germline ends.

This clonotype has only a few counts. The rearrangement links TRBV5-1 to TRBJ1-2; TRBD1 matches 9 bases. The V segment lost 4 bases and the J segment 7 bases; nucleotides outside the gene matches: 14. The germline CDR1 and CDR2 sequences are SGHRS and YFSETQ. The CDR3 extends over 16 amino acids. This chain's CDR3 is CASSPGTGPQRGGYTF. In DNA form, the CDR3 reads TGCGCCAGCAGCCCGGGGACAGGGCCTCAGCGGGGTGGCTACACCTTC.

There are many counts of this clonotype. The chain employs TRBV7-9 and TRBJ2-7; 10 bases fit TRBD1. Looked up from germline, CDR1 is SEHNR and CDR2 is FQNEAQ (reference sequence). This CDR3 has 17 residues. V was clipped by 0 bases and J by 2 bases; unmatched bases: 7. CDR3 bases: TGTGCCAGCAGCTTAGCGTCAGCGGACAGGGGGACCTACGAGCAGTACTTC. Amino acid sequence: CASSLASADRGTYEQYF. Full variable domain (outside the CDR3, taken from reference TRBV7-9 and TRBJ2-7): DTGVSQNPRHKITKRGQNVTFRCDPISEHNRLYWYRQTLGQGPEFLTYFQNEAQLEKSRLLSDRFSAERPKGSFSTLEIQRTEQGDSAMYLCASSLASADRGTYEQYFGPGTRLTVT.

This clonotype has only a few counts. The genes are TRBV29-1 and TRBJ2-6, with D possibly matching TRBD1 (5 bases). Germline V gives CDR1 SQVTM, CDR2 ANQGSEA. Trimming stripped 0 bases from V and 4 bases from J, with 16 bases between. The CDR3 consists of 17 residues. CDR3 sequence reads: CSVEEQLRVRGANVLTF. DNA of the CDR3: TGCAGCGTTGAAGAACAGCTCAGGGTTCGAGGGGCCAACGTCCTGACTTTC. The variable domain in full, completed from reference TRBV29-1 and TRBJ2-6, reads SAVISQKPSRDICQRGTSLTIQCQVDSQVTMMFWYRQQPGQSLTLIATANQGSEATYESGFVIDKFPISRPNLTFSTLTVSNMSPEDSSIYLCSVEEQLRVRGANVLTFGAGSRLTVL.